Listed below are T cell receptor beta chains from one sample, sequenced in a study of long-term antiretroviral therapy in people with HIV. Assay used: immunoSEQ multiplex PCR; TCRdb lists only in-frame clones, some missing. The table shows over 15,000 clones, with about 85% occurring only once. This material consisted of unsorted PBMCs, taken 0.5 years after starting antiretroviral therapy. The receptors come from a middle-aged woman with HIV. CDR3s include the opening cysteine and the closing phenylalanine or tryptophan. Each record gives: clone size, J gene, D gene, V gene, CDR3 DNA, CDR3 protein. The D gene is left open where the match is weak. Clone size is shown for a subset of rows, as once, few, many or a class of expanded clone.

clone size: .; J gene: TRBJ1-6; D gene: TRBD1; V gene: TRBV18; CDR3 DNA: TGTGCCAGCTCGCCCGGACAGGGGCATAATTCACCCCTCCACTTT; CDR3 protein: CASSPGQGHNSPLHF
clone size: .; J gene: TRBJ2-5; D gene: TRBD1; V gene: TRBV10-3; CDR3 DNA: TGTGCCATCAGTGAAACAGGGGTGGGGGCTCAAGAGACCCAGTACTTC; CDR3 protein: CAISETGVGAQETQYF
clone size: once; J gene: TRBJ1-1; D gene: .; V gene: TRBV12-5; CDR3 DNA: TGTGCTAGTGTTTTTAGCGGGTCGGACGGGAACACTGAAGCTTTCTTT; CDR3 protein: CASVFSGSDGNTEAFF
clone size: .; J gene: TRBJ1-4; D gene: .; V gene: TRBV6-5; CDR3 DNA: TGTGCCAGCTGGCGAGGGGGAGGTGATGAAAAACTGTTTTTT; CDR3 protein: CASWRGGGDEKLFF
clone size: few; J gene: TRBJ2-1; D gene: TRBD2; V gene: TRBV7-3; CDR3 DNA: TGTGCCAGCAGCCCGAGAGCGGGAGATGATGAGCAGTTCTTC; CDR3 protein: CASSPRAGDDEQFF
clone size: .; J gene: TRBJ2-7; D gene: .; V gene: TRBV27; CDR3 DNA: TGTGCCAGCAGTTTGGGGACGGCGTCTTACGAGCAGTACTTC; CDR3 protein: CASSLGTASYEQYF
clone size: .; J gene: TRBJ1-1; D gene: .; V gene: TRBV18; CDR3 DNA: TGTGCCAGCTCACCTCAGAACATGAACACTGAAGCTTTCTTT; CDR3 protein: CASSPQNMNTEAFF
clone size: .; J gene: TRBJ1-1; D gene: .; V gene: TRBV6-6; CDR3 DNA: TGTGCCAGCAGTTACTACGGCACTTTGAACACTGAAGCTTTCTTT; CDR3 protein: CASSYYGTLNTEAFF
clone size: .; J gene: TRBJ1-5; D gene: TRBD1; V gene: TRBV18; CDR3 DNA: TGTGCCAGCTCACGCGACAGGGAGCAGCCCCAGCATTTT; CDR3 protein: CASSRDREQPQHF
clone size: .; J gene: TRBJ2-7; D gene: .; V gene: TRBV29-1; CDR3 DNA: TGCAGCGTTGAGGGGCAGGCCTACGAGCAGTACTTC; CDR3 protein: CSVEGQAYEQYF
clone size: once; J gene: TRBJ1-1; D gene: .; V gene: TRBV9; CDR3 DNA: TGTGCCAGCAGCTCGTCGACATTGGGGTTCCCTGAAGCTTTCTTT; CDR3 protein: CASSSSTLGFPEAFF
clone size: few; J gene: TRBJ1-1; D gene: .; V gene: TRBV19; CDR3 DNA: TGTGCCAGTAGTCCACAGGGTTACACTGAAGCTTTCTTT; CDR3 protein: CASSPQGYTEAFF
clone size: .; J gene: TRBJ2-7; D gene: TRBD2; V gene: TRBV9; CDR3 DNA: TGTGCCAGCAGCGTAGCTGGATACGCGGGAGCCTACGAGCAGTACTTC; CDR3 protein: CASSVAGYAGAYEQYF
clone size: few; J gene: TRBJ2-1; D gene: TRBD1; V gene: TRBV29-1; CDR3 DNA: TGCAGCGTTGAATGGACAGGGGGCAATGAGCAGTTCTTC; CDR3 protein: CSVEWTGGNEQFF
clone size: .; J gene: TRBJ2-5; D gene: .; V gene: TRBV9; CDR3 DNA: TGTGCCAGCAGCTGGGGCGCCCCCCAAGAGACCCAGTACTTC; CDR3 protein: CASSWGAPQETQYF
clone size: .; J gene: TRBJ2-7; D gene: .; V gene: TRBV6-5; CDR3 DNA: TGTGCCAGCGGGGGAGGGGGGCATGCCAAATACGAGCAGTACTTC; CDR3 protein: CASGGGGHAKYEQYF
clone size: .; J gene: TRBJ2-1; D gene: .; V gene: TRBV10-3; CDR3 DNA: TGTGCCATCAGTGAGGAGACGGATGAGCAGTTCTTC; CDR3 protein: CAISEETDEQFF
clone size: .; J gene: TRBJ2-2; D gene: .; V gene: TRBV10-3; CDR3 DNA: TGTGCCATCAGTGAGTCCGTGGGGAGCGGGGAGCTGTTTTTT; CDR3 protein: CAISESVGSGELFF
clone size: .; J gene: TRBJ1-4; D gene: .; V gene: TRBV5-4; CDR3 DNA: TGTGCCAGCAGCTTGGAAAAGGGGCCGGCTAATGAAAAACTGTTTTTT; CDR3 protein: CASSLEKGPANEKLFF
clone size: .; J gene: TRBJ2-7; D gene: .; V gene: TRBV7-9; CDR3 DNA: TGTGCCAGCAGCTTCGTCCAGGGGGGATACGAGGAGCAGTACTTC; CDR3 protein: CASSFVQGGYEEQYF
clone size: once; J gene: TRBJ2-7; D gene: TRBD1; V gene: TRBV4-1; CDR3 DNA: TGCGCCAGCAGCCAAGGACAGGGGGCGAACGAGCAGTACTTC; CDR3 protein: CASSQGQGANEQYF
clone size: .; J gene: TRBJ1-1; D gene: .; V gene: TRBV5-1; CDR3 DNA: TGCGCCAGCAGCTTGGTGGGGGACACTGAAGCTTTCTTT; CDR3 protein: CASSLVGDTEAFF
clone size: .; J gene: TRBJ1-6; D gene: TRBD1; V gene: TRBV19; CDR3 DNA: TGTGCCAGTAGTCTTGGACAGGGGCCGGGGTCACCCCTCCACTTT; CDR3 protein: CASSLGQGPGSPLHF
clone size: .; J gene: TRBJ2-2; D gene: .; V gene: TRBV10-3; CDR3 DNA: TGTGCCATCAGCGACAGCGTTAGCACCGGGGAGCTGTTTTTT; CDR3 protein: CAISDSVSTGELFF
clone size: .; J gene: TRBJ2-7; D gene: .; V gene: TRBV19; CDR3 DNA: TGTGCCAGTAGTTCTGGCGGGACAGTTCTCTACGAGCAGTACTTC; CDR3 protein: CASSSGGTVLYEQYF
clone size: .; J gene: TRBJ2-7; D gene: TRBD1; V gene: TRBV7-8; CDR3 DNA: TGTGCCAGCAGCGTACACCGGGACAGGTTCTCCTACGAGCAGTACTTC; CDR3 protein: CASSVHRDRFSYEQYF
clone size: once; J gene: TRBJ1-5; D gene: .; V gene: TRBV19; CDR3 DNA: TGTGCCAGTAGTTCCGACACCAATCAGCCCCAGCATTTT; CDR3 protein: CASSSDTNQPQHF
clone size: .; J gene: TRBJ2-1; D gene: .; V gene: TRBV6-5; CDR3 DNA: TGTGCCAGCAGTTACTCGAACACAAACTCCTACAATGAGCAGTTCTTC; CDR3 protein: CASSYSNTNSYNEQFF
clone size: .; J gene: TRBJ1-1; D gene: .; V gene: TRBV18; CDR3 DNA: TGTGCCAGCTCACCGATACAGAACACTGAAGCTTTCTTT; CDR3 protein: CASSPIQNTEAFF
clone size: .; J gene: TRBJ2-1; D gene: TRBD2; V gene: TRBV7-9; CDR3 DNA: TGTGCCAGCAGCATAAGCGGGAGCTCCTACAATGAGCAGTTCTTC; CDR3 protein: CASSISGSSYNEQFF
clone size: once; J gene: TRBJ1-2; D gene: .; V gene: TRBV9; CDR3 DNA: TGTGCCAGCAGCGTAAGGACAAACTATGGCTACACCTTC; CDR3 protein: CASSVRTNYGYTF
clone size: .; J gene: TRBJ1-2; D gene: .; V gene: TRBV4-3; CDR3 DNA: TGCGCCAGCAGCCAAGATTACGGGGGAGGGGGCTATGGCTACACCTTC; CDR3 protein: CASSQDYGGGGYGYTF
clone size: .; J gene: TRBJ1-2; D gene: .; V gene: TRBV2; CDR3 DNA: TGTGCCAGCAGTGAAGTTGGTCAGACCCACACCTTC; CDR3 protein: CASSEVGQTHTF
clone size: .; J gene: TRBJ1-5; D gene: .; V gene: TRBV5-1; CDR3 DNA: TGCGCCAGCAGCTTGGGCCCAACTGGAGGGGGGAATCAGCCCCAGCATTTT; CDR3 protein: CASSLGPTGGGNQPQHF
clone size: .; J gene: TRBJ2-5; D gene: .; V gene: TRBV7-9; CDR3 DNA: TGTGCCAGCAGCCTTGATCTGGGGGACCAAGAGACCCAGTACTTC; CDR3 protein: CASSLDLGDQETQYF
clone size: .; J gene: TRBJ2-7; D gene: .; V gene: TRBV18; CDR3 DNA: TGTGCCAGCTCACCACTAGGAACCTACGAGCAGTACTTC; CDR3 protein: CASSPLGTYEQYF
clone size: .; J gene: TRBJ2-1; D gene: TRBD2; V gene: TRBV5-4; CDR3 DNA: TGTGCCAGCATCACTAGCGGGAGCCCCTACAATGAGCAGTTCTTC; CDR3 protein: CASITSGSPYNEQFF
clone size: .; J gene: TRBJ1-4; D gene: TRBD1; V gene: TRBV14; CDR3 DNA: TGTGCCAGCAGCCTAATCGGGACAGGGGGACTGTTTTTT; CDR3 protein: CASSLIGTGGLFF
clone size: .; J gene: TRBJ2-6; D gene: .; V gene: TRBV28; CDR3 DNA: TGTGCCAGCAGTTCGCCCGCCATTTCCAACGTCCTGACTTTC; CDR3 protein: CASSSPAISNVLTF
clone size: .; J gene: TRBJ1-1; D gene: .; V gene: TRBV2; CDR3 DNA: TGTGCCAGCAGTGAACAGGGCTCGAACACTGAAGCTTTCTTT; CDR3 protein: CASSEQGSNTEAFF
clone size: once; J gene: TRBJ1-2; D gene: .; V gene: TRBV6-5; CDR3 DNA: TGTGCCAGCAGTTCCCAGGGCTTGAACTATGGCTACACCTTC; CDR3 protein: CASSSQGLNYGYTF
clone size: .; J gene: TRBJ2-7; D gene: .; V gene: TRBV27; CDR3 DNA: TGTGCCAGCAGTCCCCAGGACAGTTACGAGCAGTACTTC; CDR3 protein: CASSPQDSYEQYF
clone size: .; J gene: TRBJ2-3; D gene: .; V gene: TRBV12-5; CDR3 DNA: TGTGCTAGTGGCCTGGGGTTTAGCGGTAAGGCGCCCACAGATACGCAGTATTTT; CDR3 protein: CASGLGFSGKAPTDTQYF
clone size: once; J gene: TRBJ2-7; D gene: TRBD2; V gene: TRBV19; CDR3 DNA: TGTGCCAGTAGTATGATGGGACTAGGACACGAGCAGTACTTC; CDR3 protein: CASSMMGLGHEQYF
clone size: .; J gene: TRBJ2-7; D gene: .; V gene: TRBV29-1; CDR3 DNA: TGCAGCGCTACAGGGACTGCGTTCTACGAGCAGTACTTC; CDR3 protein: CSATGTAFYEQYF